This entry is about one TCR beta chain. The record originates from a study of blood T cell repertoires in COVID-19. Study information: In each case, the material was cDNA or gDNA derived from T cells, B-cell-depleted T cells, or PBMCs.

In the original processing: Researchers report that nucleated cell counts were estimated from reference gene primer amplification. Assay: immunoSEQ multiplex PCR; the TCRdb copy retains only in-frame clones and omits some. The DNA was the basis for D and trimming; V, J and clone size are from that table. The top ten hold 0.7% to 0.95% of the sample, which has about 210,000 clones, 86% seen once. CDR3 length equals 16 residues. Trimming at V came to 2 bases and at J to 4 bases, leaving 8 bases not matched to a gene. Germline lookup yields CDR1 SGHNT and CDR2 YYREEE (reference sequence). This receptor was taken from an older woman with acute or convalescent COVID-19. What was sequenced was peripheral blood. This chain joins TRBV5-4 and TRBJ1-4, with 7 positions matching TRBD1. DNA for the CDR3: TGTGCCAGCAGCTTTGTTCCGACAGGGATTAATGAAAAACTGTTTTTT. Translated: CASSFVPTGINEKLFF.